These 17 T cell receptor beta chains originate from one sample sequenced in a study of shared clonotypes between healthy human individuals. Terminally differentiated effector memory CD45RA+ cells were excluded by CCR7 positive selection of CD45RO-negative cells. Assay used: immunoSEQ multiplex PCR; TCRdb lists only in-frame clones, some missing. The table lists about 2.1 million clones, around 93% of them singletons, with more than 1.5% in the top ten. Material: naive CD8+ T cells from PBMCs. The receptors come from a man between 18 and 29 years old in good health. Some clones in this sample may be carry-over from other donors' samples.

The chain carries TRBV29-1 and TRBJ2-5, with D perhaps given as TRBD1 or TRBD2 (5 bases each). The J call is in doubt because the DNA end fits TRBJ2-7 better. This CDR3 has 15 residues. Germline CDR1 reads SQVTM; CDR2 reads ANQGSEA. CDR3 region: CSAIIPPRGAPEQYF. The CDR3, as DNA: TGCAGCGCCATTATTCCCCCGAGAGGGGCCCCCGAGCAGTACTTC.

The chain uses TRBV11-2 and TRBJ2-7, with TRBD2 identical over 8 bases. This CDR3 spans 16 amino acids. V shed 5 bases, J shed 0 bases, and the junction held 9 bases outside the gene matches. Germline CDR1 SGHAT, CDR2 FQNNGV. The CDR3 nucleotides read TGTGCCAGCAGCCGTACTCTAGCGGGTGGCTCCTACGAGCAGTACTTC. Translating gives CASSRTLAGGSYEQYF.

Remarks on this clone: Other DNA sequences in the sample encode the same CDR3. The CDR3 nucleotides are TGTGCCAGCAGTTTAGTCAGGAACTATGGCTACACCTTC. It translates to CASSLVRNYGYTF. The chain joins TRBV28 to TRBJ1-2; D unclear. The CDR3 loop spans 13 amino acids. Germline CDR1 reads MDHEN; CDR2 reads SYDVKM. Trimming pared 2 bases from V and 2 bases from J, leaving 6 bases between.

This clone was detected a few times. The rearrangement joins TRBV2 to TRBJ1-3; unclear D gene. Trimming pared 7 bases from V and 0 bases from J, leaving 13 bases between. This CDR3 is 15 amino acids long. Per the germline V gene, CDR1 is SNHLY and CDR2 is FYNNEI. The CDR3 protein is CASTPASLSGNTIYF. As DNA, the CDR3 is TGTGCCAGCACCCCTGCCAGCCTCTCTGGAAACACCATATATTTT.

The CDR3 protein is CASSQERQGDYGYTF. The DNA for the CDR3 is TGCGCCAGCAGCCAAGAGCGGCAGGGCGACTATGGCTACACCTTC. The rearrangement uses TRBV4-3 and TRBJ1-2; a weak D match, TRBD1 (5 bases). The CDR3 spans 15 residues. V was cut by 0 bases and J by 3 bases, with 11 bases left in between. Per germline, CDR1 LGHNA and CDR2 YSLEER.

The CDR3 is CASSLEDGTNTEAFF. The DNA of the CDR3 is TGTGCCAGCAGCTTGGAAGATGGGACGAACACTGAAGCTTTCTTT. The V and J genes are TRBV5-4 and TRBJ1-1, with D possibly TRBD1 on 5 matching bases. Deletions cut 0 bases from V and 1 base from J, with 10 bases between. The CDR3 extends over 15 amino acids. Germline values: CDR1 SGHNT, CDR2 YYREEE (reference sequence).

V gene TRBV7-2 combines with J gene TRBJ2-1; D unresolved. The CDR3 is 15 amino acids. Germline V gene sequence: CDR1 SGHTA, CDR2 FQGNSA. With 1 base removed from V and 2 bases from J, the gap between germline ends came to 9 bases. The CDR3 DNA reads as TGTGCCAGCAGCTTAGTGGGGTTAGCCTACAATGAGCAGTTCTTC. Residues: CASSLVGLAYNEQFF.

CDR3: CASSLGLAESYEQYF. DNA of the CDR3: TGTGCCAGCAGTTTAGGACTAGCGGAATCCTACGAGCAGTACTTC. This chain connects TRBV28 to TRBJ2-7, with TRBD2 matching 10 bases. The trim removed 2 bases at V and 1 base at J, leaving 2 bases unmatched. The V gene's germline CDR1 is MDHEN and CDR2 SYDVKM. The CDR3 sequence is 15 residues long.

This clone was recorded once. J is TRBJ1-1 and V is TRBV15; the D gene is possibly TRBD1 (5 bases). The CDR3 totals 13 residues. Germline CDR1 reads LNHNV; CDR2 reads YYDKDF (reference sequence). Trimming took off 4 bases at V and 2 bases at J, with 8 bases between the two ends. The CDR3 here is CATSTGTNTEAFF. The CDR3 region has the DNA TGTGCCACCAGCACAGGGACTAACACTGAAGCTTTCTTT.

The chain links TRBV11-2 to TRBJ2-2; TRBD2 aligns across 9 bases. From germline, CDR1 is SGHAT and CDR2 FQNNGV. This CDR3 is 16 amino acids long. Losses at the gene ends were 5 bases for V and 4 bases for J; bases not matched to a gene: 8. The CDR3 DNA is TGTGCCAGCAGCGACAGCGGGAGGCGGGGCACCGGGGAGCTGTTTTTT. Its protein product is CASSDSGRRGTGELFF. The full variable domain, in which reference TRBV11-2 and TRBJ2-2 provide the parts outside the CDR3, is EAGVAQSPRYKIIEKRQSVAFWCNPISGHATLYWYQQILGQGPKLLIQFQNNGVVDDSQLPKDRFSAERLKGVDSTLKIQPAKLEDSAVYLCASSDSGRRGTGELFFGEGSRLTVL.

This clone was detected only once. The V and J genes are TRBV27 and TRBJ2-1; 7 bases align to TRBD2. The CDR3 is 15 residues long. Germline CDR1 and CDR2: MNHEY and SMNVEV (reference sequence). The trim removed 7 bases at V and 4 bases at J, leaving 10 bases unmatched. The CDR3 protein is CASNLETSSYNEQFF. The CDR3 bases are TGTGCCAGCAACCTCGAGACTAGCTCTTACAATGAGCAGTTCTTC.

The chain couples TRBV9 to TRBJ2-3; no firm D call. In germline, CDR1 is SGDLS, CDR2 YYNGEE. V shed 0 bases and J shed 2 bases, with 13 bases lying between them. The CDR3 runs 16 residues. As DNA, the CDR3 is TGTGCCAGCAGCGTAGGGCCCTCTAGGGACACAGATACGCAGTATTTT. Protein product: CASSVGPSRDTDTQYF.

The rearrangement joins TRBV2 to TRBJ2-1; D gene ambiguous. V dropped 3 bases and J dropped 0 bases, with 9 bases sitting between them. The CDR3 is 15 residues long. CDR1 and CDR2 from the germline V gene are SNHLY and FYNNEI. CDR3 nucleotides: TGTGCCAGCAGTGAGTGGCGCAGCTCCTACAATGAGCAGTTCTTC. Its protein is CASSEWRSSYNEQFF.

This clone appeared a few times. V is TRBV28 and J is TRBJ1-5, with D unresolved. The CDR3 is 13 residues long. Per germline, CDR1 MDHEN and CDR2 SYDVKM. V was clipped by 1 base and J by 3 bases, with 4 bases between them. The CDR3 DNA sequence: TGTGCCAGCAGTTTATTCGTCAATCAGCCCCAGCATTTT. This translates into CASSLFVNQPQHF.

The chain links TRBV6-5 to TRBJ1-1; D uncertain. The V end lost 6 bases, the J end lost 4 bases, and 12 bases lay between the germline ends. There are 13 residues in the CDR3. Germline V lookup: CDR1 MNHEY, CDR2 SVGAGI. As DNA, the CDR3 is TGTGCCAGCAGACCACCTGAGGGCACTGAAGCTTTCTTT. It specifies CASRPPEGTEAFF.

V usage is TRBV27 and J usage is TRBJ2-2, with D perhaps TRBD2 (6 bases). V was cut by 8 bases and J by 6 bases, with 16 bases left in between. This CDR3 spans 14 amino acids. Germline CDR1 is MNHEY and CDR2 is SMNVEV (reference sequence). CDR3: CASGLFGSAGELFF. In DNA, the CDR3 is TGTGCCAGCGGCCTATTCGGGAGCGCCGGGGAGCTGTTTTTT.

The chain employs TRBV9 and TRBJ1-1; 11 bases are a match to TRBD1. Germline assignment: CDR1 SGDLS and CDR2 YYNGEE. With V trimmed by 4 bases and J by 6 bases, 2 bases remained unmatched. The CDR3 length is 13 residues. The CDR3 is CASSPGQGAEAFF. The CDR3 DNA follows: TGTGCCAGCAGCCCGGGACAGGGGGCTGAAGCTTTCTTT.